This T cell receptor (beta chain) was retrieved from a study of shared clonotypes between healthy human individuals. Study-wide context: Each donor contributed plates that comprised three CD4 naive, three CD4 memory, two CD8 naive and one CD8 memory. Study-wide results and caveats: Only a few donors were included, so the genetic and exposure-history diversity represented was limited. Clonotypes which were not shared had lower generation probabilities than clonotypes that all four donors shared.

Deep-level assay runs were performed. Generated by immunoSEQ multiplex PCR, the TCRdb table keeps only in-frame clones and is missing some. In the table there are over 800,000 clones, 90% to 95% of which are singletons. Naive CD8 cells lacked CD45RO, underwent positive selection for CCR7 and left out terminally differentiated effector memory CD45RA+ cells. For this clone: Its antigen is unidentified.

The V gene's germline CDR1 is LGHNA and CDR2 YSLEER. The CDR3 is made up of 15 amino acids. V dropped 0 bases and J dropped 8 bases, with 13 bases sitting between them. This receptor was identified in a man younger than 40 in good health. J is TRBJ1-4 and V is TRBV4-3, with no clear D. The material sequenced was naive CD8+ T cells sorted from blood. CDR3 sequence (DNA): TGCGCCAGCAGCCAAGACTGGCCCATCGGCGAAAAACTGTTTTTT. It is translated as CASSQDWPIGEKLFF.